These 3 T cell receptor beta chains were sequenced from one sample in a study of early T cells in non-severe SARS-CoV-2 infection. One entry per CDR3 protein results from TCRdb running MiXCR on the 5' RACE reads. The data show about 37,000 distinct CDR3 sequences, with roughly 5.9% seen just once and roughly 26% held by the top ten. Sequenced: whole blood. Receptors originate from an adult who was a healthcare worker with PCR-confirmed SARS-CoV-2 infection or an uninfected control (not recorded which).

This clonotype appeared many times. The CDR3 DNA reads as TGTGCCAGCAGCAATGGGACTAGCGGGGTCAGAGATACGCAGTATTTT. This sequence encodes CASSNGTSGVRDTQYF. V and J are TRBV7-9 and TRBJ2-3; 13 bases align to TRBD2. Per the germline V gene, CDR1 is SEHNR and CDR2 is FQNEAQ (reference sequence). The junction had 7 bases not matched to a gene; V was cut back by 5 bases and J by 5 bases. This CDR3 has 16 amino acids.

This clonotype was recorded many times. The V call is TRBV12-3 or TRBV12-4, the J call TRBJ2-1, with 13 bases matching TRBD2. After removal of 5 bases from V and 5 bases from J, the junction contained 3 bases not matched to a gene. The CDR3 length is 15 residues. The DNA for the CDR3 is TGTGCCAGCAGTGTCGGGACTAGCGGGAACAATGAGCAGTTCTTC. Encoded protein: CASSVGTSGNNEQFF.

Many counts were recorded for this clonotype. This chain joins TRBV20-1 and TRBJ1-1, with D tentatively TRBD1 (5 bases). The CDR3 runs to 11 residues. The V gene lost 1 base and the J gene lost 6 bases, with 6 bases spanning the gap. Germline CDR1 and CDR2: DFQATT and SNEGSKA (reference sequence). The DNA of the CDR3 is TGCAGTGCTAGAGCGGGGGCTGAAGCTTTCTTT. Encoded protein: CSARAGAEAFF.